These 28 T cell receptor beta chains were sequenced from one sample in a study of Tregs in tolerant kidney transplant recipients. Some clones are missing from TCRdb's copy, which holds only in-frame ones; the method was immunoSEQ multiplex PCR. The data hold 98,000 or so clones, with 85% to 90% observed a single time. The source was CD4+ T cells from blood, collected before the transplant. The receptor source for this set is a human donor who received a combined kidney and bone marrow transplant.

This clone appeared a single time. V usage is TRBV18 and J usage is TRBJ1-2; D might be TRBD1 (6 bases). The CDR3 spans 14 residues. Germline CDR1 KGHSH, CDR2 LQKENI. V gave up 1 base and J gave up 4 bases, with 10 bases separating them. Here the CDR3 DNA reads TGTGCCAGCTCACCACAGGGGGAACTCTATGGCTACACCTTC. It yields the protein CASSPQGELYGYTF.

The chain carries TRBV28 and TRBJ1-4, with D perhaps matching TRBD1 (6 bases). CDR3 length equals 14 residues. V lost 3 bases and J 4 bases, leaving 9 bases between the germline ends. Germline CDR1 and CDR2: MDHEN and SYDVKM. The CDR3 DNA reads as TGTGCCAGCAGTTTGAACAGGGTTAATGAAAAACTGTTTTTT. Its protein is CASSLNRVNEKLFF. Supplemented by reference TRBV28 and TRBJ1-4, the full variable domain reads DVKVTQSSRYLVKRTGEKVFLECVQDMDHENMFWYRQDPGLGLRLIYFSYDVKMKEKGDIPEGYSVSREKKERFSLILESASTNQTSMYLCASSLNRVNEKLFFGSGTQLSVL.

This sequence joins TRBV5-5 and TRBJ2-1, with TRBD1 as a possible D gene (6 bases). Germline loops: CDR1 SGHKS, CDR2 YYEKEE (reference sequence). V lost 5 bases, J lost 5 bases, and 11 bases lay in between. CDR3 length: 13 amino acids. The CDR3 region has the DNA TGTGCCAGCAGACCGGACAGCGACAATGAGCAGTTCTTC. Translating gives CASRPDSDNEQFF.

This rearrangement joins TRBV29-1 to TRBJ1-1, with 10 bases that match TRBD1. The CDR3 has 15 residues. Germline trimming cut 3 bases from V and 0 bases from J; bases unmatched to any gene: 4. CDR1 SQVTM and CDR2 ANQGSEA come from the germline V gene. The DNA of the CDR3 is TGCAGCGTTGATAGGGGACAGGGGCTGAACACTGAAGCTTTCTTT. Translating gives CSVDRGQGLNTEAFF.

V usage is TRBV5-5 and J usage is TRBJ2-1; 11 bases agree with TRBD1. The CDR3 is 16 amino acids. V lost 5 bases, J lost 3 bases, and 7 bases stayed unmatched. Germline V gives CDR1 SGHKS, CDR2 YYEKEE (reference sequence). The CDR3 is CASRMTGTGGYNEQFF. The CDR3 DNA sequence: TGTGCCAGCAGAATGACCGGGACAGGGGGCTACAATGAGCAGTTCTTC.

The chain couples TRBV7-2 to TRBJ1-1; D remains ambiguous. The CDR3 totals 13 residues. CDR1 and CDR2 from the germline V gene are SGHTA and FQGNSA. Trimming took off 5 bases at V and 1 base at J, with 8 bases between the two ends. The CDR3 region is CASSRGPNTEAFF. In nucleotides, the CDR3 is TGTGCCAGCAGCCGAGGGCCGAACACTGAAGCTTTCTTT.

This rearrangement joins TRBV5-4 to TRBJ2-7; 9 nucleotides agree with TRBD1. Per germline, CDR1 SGHNT and CDR2 YYREEE (reference sequence). J gave up 2 bases and V 4 bases, and 16 bases lay outside the gene matches. This CDR3 has 18 residues. CDR3 in DNA: TGTGCCAGCAGCCCAGTCCCGGGACAGGGACTAAGAACCTACGAGCAGTACTTC. Translation gives CASSPVPGQGLRTYEQYF.

The V call is TRBV7-8, the J call TRBJ2-7; a weak D match, TRBD2 (6 bases). V lost 6 bases and J lost 0, with 15 bases in between. CDR1 and CDR2 from the germline V gene are SGHVS and FQNEAQ. This CDR3 is built from 15 residues. CDR3 region: CASSHERASSYEQYF. The CDR3 coding sequence is TGTGCCAGCAGTCATGAGCGGGCAAGCTCCTACGAGCAGTACTTC.

This clone was seen once. The V and J genes are TRBV18 and TRBJ2-7, with D perhaps TRBD2 (5 bases). Germline assignment: CDR1 KGHSH and CDR2 LQKENI. The V gene lost 5 bases and the J gene lost 3 bases, with 14 bases spanning the gap. The CDR3 is made up of 14 amino acids. CDR3 loop: CASSGRPGNYEQYF. The CDR3, as DNA: TGTGCCAGCTCAGGGAGACCGGGAAACTACGAGCAGTACTTC.

The V and J genes are TRBV7-9 and TRBJ1-1; D is possibly TRBD1 (5 bases). This CDR3 is 15 amino acids long. Germline CDR1 reads SEHNR; CDR2 reads FQNEAQ (reference sequence). The V end was cut by 3 bases, the J end by 4 bases, with 15 bases between. This CDR3 reads CASSFGFRVRTEAFF. DNA for the CDR3: TGTGCCAGCAGCTTCGGGTTCAGGGTGCGCACTGAAGCTTTCTTT.

The genes are TRBV25-1 and TRBJ2-5, with TRBD2 identical over 7 bases. After removal of 3 bases from V and 4 bases from J, the junction contained 8 bases not matched to a gene. Germline V gene data show CDR1 as MGHDK and CDR2 as SYGVNS. This CDR3 region has 15 residues. The CDR3 loop is CASSDFFGGGETQYF. In DNA form, the CDR3 reads TGTGCCAGCAGTGATTTCTTTGGGGGGGGAGAGACCCAGTACTTC.

The rearrangement links TRBV6-1 to TRBJ1-1; 11 positions match TRBD1. Germline V gene lookup returns CDR1 MNHNS and CDR2 SASEGT. The CDR3 covers 15 residues. With 6 bases clipped from V and 1 base from J, the junction kept 4 bases outside the gene matches. The CDR3 DNA is TGTGCCAGCAGGGACAGGGGGCTTGGGAACACTGAAGCTTTCTTT. This gives the protein CASRDRGLGNTEAFF.

The J gene is TRBJ1-3, the V gene TRBV19; D gene ambiguous. The DNA end is a closer match to TRBJ2-2, so the J assignment may be wrong. The germline gives CDR1 LNHDA, CDR2 SQIVND (reference sequence). The CDR3 runs to 13 residues. Here the CDR3 DNA reads TGTGCCAGTACATCCTCGGGCACCGGGGAGCTGTTTTTT. This translates into CASTSSGTGELFF.

The chain combines TRBV7-2 with TRBJ1-4; maybe TRBD1 (5 bases). V gave up 1 base and J gave up 5 bases, with 8 bases separating them. The CDR3 sequence is 14 residues long. Germline V gives CDR1 SGHTA, CDR2 FQGNSA. CDR3 in amino acids: CASSLDWTNEKLFF. Written as DNA, the CDR3 is TGTGCCAGCAGCTTAGACTGGACAAATGAAAAACTGTTTTTT.

The chain employs TRBV19 and TRBJ1-5; D may be TRBD1 (6 bases). Germline V gene lookup returns CDR1 LNHDA and CDR2 SQIVND (reference sequence). This CDR3 contains 15 residues. V lost 2 bases, J lost 2 bases, and 10 bases lay in between. CDR3 DNA sequence: TGTGCCAGTAGTATACCAGGGGCCGGCAATCAGCCCCAGCATTTT. It specifies CASSIPGAGNQPQHF.

This chain connects TRBV10-1 to TRBJ2-3; D not resolved. The V and J ends lost 3 bases and 4 bases respectively, with 5 bases between them. The germline V gene encodes CDR1 WNHNN and CDR2 SYGVQD (reference sequence). The CDR3 has 12 amino acids. The CDR3 DNA is TGCGCCAGCAGTGACGGTGCAGATACGCAGTATTTT. Residues: CASSDGADTQYF.

The chain employs TRBV6-1 and TRBJ2-7; 8 nucleotides match TRBD2. J was trimmed by 2 bases and V by 7 bases; bases with no gene match: 1. Germline V gene lookup returns CDR1 MNHNS and CDR2 SASEGT. This CDR3 has 12 residues. DNA of the CDR3: TGTGCCAGCACGGGACTAGCCTACGAGCAGTACTTC. Translation: CASTGLAYEQYF.

This chain links TRBV30 with TRBJ2-2; 11 nucleotides match TRBD2. J gave up 1 base and V 7 bases, and 14 bases lay outside the gene matches. The CDR3 spans 18 residues. CDR1 is GTSNPN, CDR2 SVGIG, per germline (reference sequence). CDR3 nucleotide sequence: TGTGCCTCACGCAGTTGGATTAGCGGGAGGGGGAACACCGGGGAGCTGTTTTTT. Translated, it gives CASRSWISGRGNTGELFF.

J is TRBJ1-5 and V is TRBV7-9; perhaps TRBD1 as D (5 bases). CDR1 is SEHNR, CDR2 FQNEAQ, per germline (reference sequence). The CDR3 contains 19 residues. V was clipped by 1 base and J by 0 bases, with 19 bases between them. CDR3 in amino acids: CASSLVLAGMGFSNQPQHF. The CDR3 bases are TGTGCCAGCAGCTTAGTCTTGGCAGGGATGGGTTTTAGCAATCAGCCCCAGCATTTT.

The CDR3 DNA sequence: TGCGCCAGCAGCCAAAGAGATAGTAGTGGGCACAATGAGCAGTTCTTC. Its translation: CASSQRDSSGHNEQFF. The chain uses TRBV4-1 and TRBJ2-1; no clear D. The CDR3 contains 16 residues. The V gene's germline CDR1 is MGHRA and CDR2 YSYEKL. The ends were cut back, 2 bases at V and 5 bases at J, with 16 bases in the middle.

The genes are TRBV6-1 and TRBJ1-2; 7 nucleotides match TRBD1. J gave up 4 bases and V 4 bases, and 6 bases lay outside the gene matches. The germline CDR1 and CDR2 sequences are MNHNS and SASEGT. The CDR3 is made up of 14 amino acids. CDR3 bases: TGTGCCAGCAGTGTCGGGACAGATCCCTATGGCTACACCTTC. Encoded protein: CASSVGTDPYGYTF.

This clone was found a few times. The V gene is TRBV5-1, the J gene TRBJ2-3; 8 positions agree with TRBD2. Germline V gives CDR1 SGHRS, CDR2 YFSETQ. V shed 1 base, J shed 2 bases, and the junction held 15 bases outside the gene matches. This CDR3 is 19 amino acids long. The CDR3 reads CASSLSPGKRGPDTDTQYF. The CDR3 DNA follows: TGCGCCAGCAGCTTGTCACCGGGGAAGCGGGGGCCCGACACAGATACGCAGTATTTT. Drawing the rest from reference TRBV5-1 and TRBJ2-3, the complete variable domain is KAGVTQTPRYLIKTRGQQVTLSCSPISGHRSVSWYQQTPGQGLQFLFEYFSETQRNKGNFPGRFSGRQFSNSRSEMNVSTLELGDSALYLCASSLSPGKRGPDTDTQYFGPGTRLTVL.

This chain uses TRBV18 with TRBJ2-3, with 7 bases aligning to TRBD2. Germline V gives CDR1 KGHSH, CDR2 LQKENI. V shed 5 bases, J shed 2 bases, and the junction held 10 bases outside the gene matches. The CDR3 is made up of 16 amino acids. The CDR3 sequence is CASSYQPSGYTDTQYF. The DNA for the CDR3 is TGTGCCAGCTCATACCAGCCTAGCGGATACACAGATACGCAGTATTTT.

CDR3: CATSDSLYFTGELFF. The CDR3 nucleotides are TGTGCCACCAGCGACTCCCTGTATTTTACCGGGGAGCTGTTTTTT. The chain combines TRBV15 with TRBJ2-2; D gene ambiguous. The CDR3 is made up of 15 amino acids. From germline, CDR1 is LNHNV and CDR2 YYDKDF (reference sequence). The germline V and J ends were trimmed by 5 bases and 5 bases, with 15 bases remaining between them.

The chain uses TRBV29-1 and TRBJ1-1; D call uncertain. Trimming removed 4 bases from V and 4 bases from J, with 10 bases in between. Per the germline V gene, CDR1 is SQVTM and CDR2 is ANQGSEA. This CDR3 region has 12 residues. The DNA of the CDR3 is TGCAGCGTTGGGCCTCGCGGCACTGAAGCTTTCTTT. Encoded protein: CSVGPRGTEAFF.

This chain connects TRBV5-1 to TRBJ2-7; 8 bases align to TRBD1. V trimming: 0 bases; J trimming: 0 bases; junction bases outside the gene matches: 5. Looked up from germline, CDR1 is SGHRS and CDR2 is YFSETQ. The CDR3 runs 16 residues. CDR3 nucleotide sequence: TGCGCCAGCAGCTTGGTCGCGACAGGGGCCTCCTACGAGCAGTACTTC. This translates into CASSLVATGASYEQYF.

In its sample, this clone was seen once. CDR3 sequence: CTSSQGRLAGVEDEQFF. The CDR3 DNA sequence: TGCACCAGCAGCCAAGGCCGACTAGCGGGAGTCGAGGATGAGCAGTTCTTC. J is TRBJ2-1 and V is TRBV1; the tabulated D call, TRBD2, remains unverified against the DNA. TRBV1 is a pseudogene segment. CDR3 length equals 17 residues.

This chain uses TRBV6-5 with TRBJ2-7; 8 positions agree with TRBD2. The CDR3 is 15 residues long. Trimming removed 6 bases from V and 2 bases from J; junction bases left unmatched: 9. Germline CDR1 is MNHEY and CDR2 is SVGAGI. Here the CDR3 DNA reads TGTGCCAGCAGGTCAACTAGCGGAGGCCCCTACGAGCAGTACTTC. Translated, it gives CASRSTSGGPYEQYF.